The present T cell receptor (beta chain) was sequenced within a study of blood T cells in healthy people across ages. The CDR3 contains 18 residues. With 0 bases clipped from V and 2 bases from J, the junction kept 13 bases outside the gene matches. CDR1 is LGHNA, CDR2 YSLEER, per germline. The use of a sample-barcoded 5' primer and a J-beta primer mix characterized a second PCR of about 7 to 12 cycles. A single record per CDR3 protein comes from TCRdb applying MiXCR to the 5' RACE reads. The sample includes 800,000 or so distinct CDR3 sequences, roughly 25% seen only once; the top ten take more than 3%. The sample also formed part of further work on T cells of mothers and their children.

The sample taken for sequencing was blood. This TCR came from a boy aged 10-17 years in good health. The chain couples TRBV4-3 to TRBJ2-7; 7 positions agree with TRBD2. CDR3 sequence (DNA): TGCGCCAGCAGCCAAGATGGAGGGAGCGGGATGTGGGCCTACGAGCAGTACTTC. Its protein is CASSQDGGSGMWAYEQYF.